This TCR beta chain was recovered during a study of T cell changes during pregnancy in multiple sclerosis. The CDR3 consists of 13 residues. The V and J ends lost 5 bases and 2 bases respectively, with 9 bases between them. The germline V gene encodes CDR1 PRHDT and CDR2 FYEKMQ (reference sequence). Only in-frame clones appear in the TCRdb table, and some are missing; sequencing was by immunoSEQ multiplex PCR. The data contain about 40,000 clones, 80% to 95% of them seen just once; the ten biggest clones take up 10% to 15%. The sample in question was CD8+ T cells from peripheral blood mononuclear cells, obtained in the first trimester of pregnancy. The sequence was collected from a female donor with multiple sclerosis, enrolled in a pregnancy study. V gene TRBV13 combines with J gene TRBJ1-2; maybe TRBD1 (6 bases). CDR3 DNA sequence: TGTGCCAGCAGCATGACAGGAAACTATGGCTACACCTTC. Translation: CASSMTGNYGYTF.